This T cell receptor (beta chain) stems from a study of blood T cells in healthy people across ages. Study information: About one barcoded TCR beta cDNA was captured per two T cells.

This clonotype was counted between two and nine times. Its antigen is unknown. Caucasian, healthy and from Russia, the donors were aged between 6 and 90. For the second PCR, which ran for roughly 7 to 11 cycles, a sample-barcoded 5' primer and a J-beta primer mix were used. Each sample provided no less than 2.5 million CDR3-containing paired-end reads. TCRdb re-derived calls from the 5' RACE reads in MiXCR, one entry per CDR3 protein. The sample consists of over 950,000 distinct CDR3 sequences, 35% to 40% of them appearing once. Study results and limitations: No one knew whether donors had CMV, which possibly confounded expanded clonotype changes.

V lost 0 bases, J lost 7 bases, and 6 bases stayed unmatched. Germline V gives CDR1 SGHAT, CDR2 FQNNGV. The CDR3 has 16 residues. The chain recombines TRBV11-2 with TRBJ2-1, with TRBD2 matching 10 bases. This TCR came from a man younger than 35 in good health. The source material was blood. CDR3 amino acids: CASSLDRASGRNEQFF. The DNA of the CDR3 is TGTGCCAGCAGCTTAGATCGGGCTAGCGGGAGAAATGAGCAGTTCTTC.